The rows below give T cell receptor beta chains drawn from one sample of a study of CD8 T cells in ankylosing spondylitis. Each CDR3 protein gets one entry after TCRdb re-called the 5' RACE reads with MiXCR. Seen here are around 220,000 distinct CDR3 sequences, approximately 20% observed once, and the top ten hold roughly 46%. The sample taken for sequencing was blood, either unsorted or a sorted T cell fraction (not recorded which). The receptors shown here come from a male donor with ankylosing spondylitis. The CDR3 runs from the conserved cysteine through the conserved F or W. A D gene is named only where the DNA matches it firmly. Some rows mark clone size as missing; the rest say once, few, many or name a class of expanded clone.

clone_size d_call j_call v_call cdr3_nt cdr3_aa
NA NA TRBJ1-5 TRBV11-2 TGTGCCAGCAGCTTTGGGGGGGGAGGCAATCAGCCCCAGCATTTT CASSFGGGGNQPQHF
few TRBD1 TRBJ1-6 TRBV4-2 TGTGCCAGCAGCCAGGACACCGGGACAGGGGCCTCACCCCTCCACTTT CASSQDTGTGASPLHF
many NA TRBJ2-2 TRBV29-1 TGCAGCGTTGAACTCCCTGTGGGGACCGGGGAGCTGTTTTTT CSVELPVGTGELFF
few TRBD2 TRBJ2-5 TRBV29-1 TGCAGCGTCCGGTCCTGGGGGGGGCAAGAGACCCAGTACTTC CSVRSWGGQETQYF
NA TRBD1 TRBJ2-7 TRBV7-9 TGTGCCAGCAGCTTAGCGTCCGGGACAGATTACGAGCAGTACTTC CASSLASGTDYEQYF
NA NA TRBJ2-1 TRBV25-1 TGTGCCAGCAGTGAATTCGGCAGGACCTACAATGAGCAGTTCTTC CASSEFGRTYNEQFF
NA TRBD2 TRBJ2-5 TRBV7-8 TGTGCCAGCAGCTTAGTGTCTAGCGGCCAGTACTTC CASSLVSSGQYF
NA TRBD1 TRBJ2-7 TRBV7-2 TGTGCCAGCAGCTTAGAAGGACAGGAATACTCCTACGAGCAGTACTTC CASSLEGQEYSYEQYF
NA NA TRBJ1-4 TRBV4-1 TGCGCCAGCAGCCAATATCCGGGTGGTAATGAAAAACTGTTTTTT CASSQYPGGNEKLFF
NA TRBD1 TRBJ1-1 TRBV12-3/TRBV12-4 TGTGCCAGCAGTTCGGGGCCCGCGACAGGGAAGTGGAACACTGAAGCTTTCTTT CASSSGPATGKWNTEAFF
NA TRBD2 TRBJ2-1 TRBV29-1 TGCAGCGTTGAGGTAACGGGGGGGCCCTACAATGAGCAGTTCTTC CSVEVTGGPYNEQFF
many TRBD1 TRBJ1-5 TRBV11-2 TGTGCCAGCAGTCGTCAGGGGGGCAATCAGCCCCAGCATTTT CASSRQGGNQPQHF
NA NA TRBJ2-5 TRBV4-1 TGCGCCAGCAGCCAATGGGGCAATTACCAAGAGACCCAGTACTTC CASSQWGNYQETQYF
NA TRBD1 TRBJ1-1 TRBV11-1 TGTGCCAGCAGCCCGGACAGGCGCGAAGCTTTCTTT CASSPDRREAFF
NA NA TRBJ2-1 TRBV10-3 TGTGCCATCATGGTGGCGGATTACAATGAGCAGTTCTTC CAIMVADYNEQFF
many NA TRBJ2-3 TRBV12-3/TRBV12-4 TGTGCCAGCAGCCCTCTGGGGACTAGCACAGATACGCAGTATTTT CASSPLGTSTDTQYF